What follows are 30 T cell receptor beta chains derived from one specimen sequenced in a study of CD8 T cells in cerebrospinal fluid in Alzheimer's disease. TCRdb reanalyzed the 10x single-cell sequencing reads, giving one entry per CDR3 protein sequence and no DNA. Here the sample table reports about 480 distinct CDR3 sequences. The specimen was cerebrospinal fluid. These TCRs come from a human donor with Parkinson's disease.

According to its frequency, this clonotype is large. The chain employs TRBV2 and TRBJ1-1; TCRdb gives TRBD1 as the D gene, but with no DNA this cannot be confirmed. Germline V gives CDR1 SNHLY, CDR2 FYNNEI. The CDR3 loop spans 14 amino acids. CDR3: CATRQGRMNTEAFF.

This clonotype shows up as medium-sized by frequency. V gene TRBV28 combines with J gene TRBJ2-3; the D call from TCRdb, TRBD1, cannot be confirmed without DNA. Germline V gives CDR1 MDHEN, CDR2 SYDVKM. The CDR3 is 14 residues long. The CDR3 protein is CASSLGTGTDTQYF.

This clonotype is identified as medium-sized from frequency. V is TRBV20-1 and J is TRBJ1-1; the TRBD1 assignment by TCRdb is unverifiable without DNA. The CDR3 runs to 14 residues. Germline CDR1 is DFQATT and CDR2 is SNEGSKA (reference sequence). CDR3 in amino acids: CSAFRQVGLTEAFF.

This clonotype counts as medium-sized by frequency. This sequence joins TRBV18 and TRBJ1-5; lacking DNA, the TRBD1 call made by TCRdb goes unchecked. This CDR3 contains 16 residues. Germline V gene sequence: CDR1 KGHSH, CDR2 LQKENI. CDR3: CASSGTGTGISQPQHF. Using reference TRBV18 and TRBJ1-5 for the parts outside the CDR3, the full variable domain is NAGVMQNPRHLVRRRGQEARLRCSPMKGHSHVYWYRQLPEEGLKFMVYLQKENIIDESGMPKERFSAEFPKEGPSILRIQQVVRGDSAAYFCASSGTGTGISQPQHFGDGTRLSIL.

Judged by frequency, this clonotype is medium-sized. This chain uses TRBV6-4 with TRBJ2-7; no DNA is available, so the TRBD1 call from TCRdb remains unchecked. Per germline, CDR1 MRHNA and CDR2 SNTAGT. The CDR3 contains 14 residues. The chain's CDR3 is CASSENPRYYEQYF.

This clonotype is identified as medium-sized from frequency. The chain employs TRBV11-2 and TRBJ2-1. Germline CDR1 SGHAT, CDR2 FQNNGV. This CDR3 spans 15 amino acids. CDR3 in amino acids: CASSRRLSSYNEQFF.

This clonotype shows up as medium-sized by frequency. The chain is built from TRBV6-5 and TRBJ2-2. Per the germline V gene, CDR1 is MNHEY and CDR2 is SVGAGI. The CDR3 spans 11 residues. CDR3 loop: CASSKTGELFF.

Considering frequency, this clonotype is medium-sized. V is TRBV5-4 and J is TRBJ2-2; TCRdb picks TRBD2, but there is no DNA to check that call. This CDR3 has 15 amino acids. Germline V gives CDR1 SGHNT, CDR2 YYREEE (reference sequence). The CDR3 sequence: CASSTSGGPTGELFF.

Judged by frequency, this clonotype is medium-sized. The chain couples TRBV15 to TRBJ1-6; no DNA is available, so the TRBD1 call from TCRdb remains unchecked. This CDR3 has 14 residues. The germline CDR1 and CDR2 sequences are LNHNV and YYDKDF (reference sequence). CDR3 residues: CATSRGQGSSPLHF.

Measured by frequency, this clonotype is medium-sized (0.01 to 0.1%). CDR3 sequence reads: CASSSTGPYEQYF. The gene calls are TRBV6-2 or TRBV6-3 and TRBJ2-7. CDR1 MNHEY and CDR2 SVGEGT come from the germline V gene. The CDR3 totals 13 residues.

Considering frequency, this clonotype is medium-sized. The gene calls are TRBV9 and TRBJ1-2. The CDR3 contains 12 residues. Germline V gives CDR1 SGDLS, CDR2 YYNGEE. This chain's CDR3 is CASSPYTAGYTF.

Considering frequency, this clonotype is medium-sized. CDR3: CASSTGGSVGTIYF. V and J are TRBV7-9 and TRBJ1-3; TCRdb's assignment of TRBD1 cannot be checked, as there is no DNA. The CDR3 extends over 14 amino acids. Germline lookup yields CDR1 SEHNR and CDR2 FQNEAQ (reference sequence).

According to its frequency, this clonotype is medium-sized (0.01 to 0.1%). This chain links TRBV30 with TRBJ1-1; as DNA is missing, the TRBD1 call by TCRdb cannot be tested. CDR1 is GTSNPN, CDR2 SVGIG, per germline (reference sequence). This CDR3 comprises 13 residues. CDR3 protein: CAWGRGPTGRDFF.

This clonotype is classed as hyperexpanded (1% or more) by frequency. The rearrangement joins TRBV20-1 to TRBJ2-5; TCRdb's D call, TRBD1, is unchecked because there is no DNA. CDR1 is DFQATT and CDR2 is SNEGSKA in the germline V gene (reference sequence). The CDR3 covers 14 residues. The CDR3 loop is CSARDEGHQETQYF.

Frequency places this clonotype as medium-sized. The chain uses TRBV15 and TRBJ1-4; TCRdb names TRBD1, which stays unverified in the absence of DNA. This CDR3 is 17 amino acids long. Germline CDR1 reads LNHNV; CDR2 reads YYDKDF (reference sequence). CDR3 sequence reads: CATSTTDWGQGYEKLFF.

This clonotype is deemed medium-sized by its frequency. The rearrangement uses TRBV3-1 and TRBJ1-6. From germline, CDR1 is LGHDT and CDR2 YNNKEL (reference sequence). The CDR3 covers 18 residues. The CDR3 here is CASSNHATGSSYNSPLHF.

Considering frequency, this clonotype is large. The chain combines TRBV7-2 with TRBJ2-2. This CDR3 contains 13 residues. Germline loops: CDR1 SGHTA, CDR2 FQGNSA. The CDR3: CASSQNYRVELFF.

Measured by frequency, this clonotype is medium-sized (0.01 to 0.1%). The CDR3 is CASSSGEGETQYF. This chain connects TRBV2 to TRBJ2-5; as DNA is missing, the TRBD2 call by TCRdb cannot be tested. Looked up from germline, CDR1 is SNHLY and CDR2 is FYNNEI. The CDR3 has 13 residues.

This clonotype shows up as medium-sized by frequency. V usage is TRBV13 and J usage is TRBJ2-5; TCRdb selects TRBD1, and the lack of DNA leaves this call unchecked. Germline V gene data show CDR1 as PRHDT and CDR2 as FYEKMQ (reference sequence). This CDR3 is 15 amino acids long. CDR3 sequence reads: CASSLRWGFQETQYF. Based on the CDR3 plus reference TRBV13 and TRBJ2-5, the full variable domain is AAGVIQSPRHLIKEKRETATLKCYPIPRHDTVYWYQQGPGQDPQFLISFYEKMQSDKGSIPDRFSAQQFSDYHSELNMSSLELGDSALYFCASSLRWGFQETQYFGPGTRLLVL.

By frequency, this clonotype is medium-sized. This sequence joins TRBV27 and TRBJ2-1. From germline, CDR1 is MNHEY and CDR2 SMNVEV (reference sequence). The length of the CDR3 is 12 residues. The CDR3 sequence: CASSPTQNEQFF.

Its frequency marks this clonotype as medium-sized. This sequence joins TRBV6-2 or TRBV6-3 and TRBJ2-5. The CDR3 consists of 11 residues. Germline assignment: CDR1 MNHEY and CDR2 SVGEGT. The chain's CDR3 is CASQYQETQYF.

Its frequency marks this clonotype as medium-sized. J is TRBJ2-3 and V is TRBV6-2 or TRBV6-3; absent DNA, TCRdb's TRBD1 call cannot be checked. The germline V gene encodes CDR1 MNHEY and CDR2 SVGEGT. CDR3 length: 15 amino acids. CDR3 protein: CASSDRTQGTDTQYF.

This clonotype ranks as large in terms of frequency. This chain connects TRBV5-1 to TRBJ2-4; no DNA is available, so the TRBD1 call from TCRdb remains unchecked. The CDR3 extends over 14 amino acids. Germline CDR1 reads SGHRS; CDR2 reads YFSETQ. The CDR3 sequence is CASSFQGGKNIQYF.

This clonotype is identified as medium-sized from frequency. This chain links TRBV12-3 or TRBV12-4 with TRBJ1-5; the TRBD1 assignment by TCRdb is unverifiable without DNA. This CDR3 has 15 amino acids. The CDR3 reads CASSRQGRVNQPQHF.

Its frequency marks this clonotype as medium-sized. The chain recombines TRBV3-1 with TRBJ1-5. The length of the CDR3 is 13 residues. Germline assignment: CDR1 LGHDT and CDR2 YNNKEL (reference sequence). The CDR3 loop reads CASSPYAHQPQHF.

This clonotype is deemed large by its frequency. The chain recombines TRBV5-6 with TRBJ2-7. Germline V gives CDR1 SGHDT, CDR2 YYEEEE. The CDR3 covers 11 residues. The CDR3 sequence: CASSSLYEQYF.

According to its frequency, this clonotype is medium-sized. The chain is built from TRBV19 and TRBJ1-2; TCRdb indicates TRBD1, and absent DNA this call remains unverified. The germline gives CDR1 LNHDA, CDR2 SQIVND (reference sequence). This CDR3 is built from 14 residues. CDR3 amino acids: CASIPRQRNYGYTF.

Measured by frequency, this clonotype is medium-sized. The chain joins TRBV12-3 or TRBV12-4 to TRBJ1-2; TCRdb gives TRBD1 as the D gene, but with no DNA this cannot be confirmed. The CDR3 consists of 18 residues. Here the CDR3 reads CASSPRDRGRINDYGYTF.

In terms of frequency, this clonotype is medium-sized. This chain uses TRBV7-8 with TRBJ2-2; lacking DNA, the TRBD2 call made by TCRdb goes unchecked. The CDR3 consists of 14 residues. From germline, CDR1 is SGHVS and CDR2 FQNEAQ. The CDR3 loop is CASSHGLNTGELFF.

This clonotype is deemed medium-sized by its frequency. The rearrangement links TRBV9 to TRBJ2-7; lacking DNA, the TRBD1 call made by TCRdb goes unchecked. CDR3 length equals 14 residues. Germline V gene sequence: CDR1 SGDLS, CDR2 YYNGEE. This CDR3 reads CASSARQGSGEQYF.